The 15 T cell receptor beta chains below come from one sample, sequenced in a study of blood T cell repertoires in COVID-19. Clones were sequenced by immunoSEQ multiplex PCR, and TCRdb holds only the in-frame ones, with some missing. The repertoire consists of a few hundred thousand clones, with about 88% occurring once and the leading ten covering under 1.2%. Sequencing was done on a sample of PBMCs or T cells enriched from blood (not recorded which). Receptors were obtained from a young woman who had been exposed to COVID-19.

This clone appeared once. The chain carries TRBV18 and TRBJ2-1; 13 bases line up with TRBD2. CDR3 length: 20 residues. Per the germline V gene, CDR1 is KGHSH and CDR2 is LQKENI. V lost 3 bases, J lost 4 bases, and 15 bases stayed unmatched. The CDR3 loop reads CASSPGLAGTATSTYNEQFF. The CDR3 nucleotides read TGTGCCAGCTCACCGGGACTAGCGGGAACCGCGACGAGTACATACAATGAGCAGTTCTTC.

This clone occurred once. This chain connects TRBV18 to TRBJ2-2, with TRBD1 identical over 12 bases. Unmatched junction bases numbered 7, after V lost 2 bases and J lost 0 bases. The CDR3 has 19 amino acids. Germline CDR1 KGHSH, CDR2 LQKENI. For the CDR3, the DNA is TGTGCCAGCTCACCAAATCGGGGACAGGGGGCAACGAACACCGGGGAGCTGTTTTTT. Residues: CASSPNRGQGATNTGELFF.

This chain uses TRBV24-1 with TRBJ1-2; 7 nucleotides align to TRBD1. Germline V gene sequence: CDR1 KGHDR, CDR2 SFDVKD. J was trimmed by 4 bases and V by 3 bases; bases with no gene match: 10. This CDR3 is built from 16 residues. The CDR3 spells CATSDADRDSFYGYTF. The CDR3 DNA sequence: TGTGCCACCAGTGATGCAGACAGGGACTCTTTCTATGGCTACACCTTC.

The V call is TRBV15, the J call TRBJ1-2; TRBD1 aligns across 7 bases. Germline lookup yields CDR1 LNHNV and CDR2 YYDKDF (reference sequence). The CDR3 runs to 16 residues. With 0 bases clipped from V and 4 bases from J, the junction kept 8 bases outside the gene matches. The CDR3 loop is CATSRDRLGGGYGYTF. The CDR3 bases are TGTGCCACCAGCAGAGATCGGTTAGGGGGCGGCTATGGCTACACCTTC.

This clone was detected once. This chain uses TRBV28 with TRBJ1-6, with D unclear. This CDR3 has 17 amino acids. Trimming stripped 3 bases from V and 3 bases from J, with 15 bases between. Germline lookup yields CDR1 MDHEN and CDR2 SYDVKM. Written as DNA, the CDR3 is TGTGCCAGCAGTTTCGACCTGACACTTAACTATAATTCACCCCTCCACTTT. It codes for CASSFDLTLNYNSPLHF.

The chain recombines TRBV3-1 (or the pseudogene TRBV3-2) with TRBJ1-4; perhaps TRBD1 as D (5 bases). CDR3 length equals 15 residues. CDR1 LGHDT and CDR2 YNNKEL come from the germline V gene (reference sequence). Trimming pared 1 base from V and 8 bases from J, leaving 14 bases between. As DNA, the CDR3 is TGTGCCAGCAGCCAAGTAGGGAGGGAGGGGGAAAAACTGTTTTTT. It translates to CASSQVGREGEKLFF.

Only one count was recorded for this clone. The chain employs TRBV19 and TRBJ2-1; 7 nucleotides line up with TRBD2. Losses at the gene ends were 6 bases for V and 0 bases for J; bases not matched to a gene: 8. The CDR3 spans 16 residues. The germline V gene encodes CDR1 LNHDA and CDR2 SQIVND (reference sequence). CDR3 nucleotide sequence: TGTGCCAGTAGGGGTCCTAGCGGCAGCTCCTACAATGAGCAGTTCTTC. Encoded protein: CASRGPSGSSYNEQFF.

The V and J genes are TRBV7-6 and TRBJ2-7; 7 bases agree with TRBD1. The V gene end was trimmed by 5 bases and the J gene end by 3 bases; junction bases not matched to a gene: 10. Germline CDR1 and CDR2: SGHVS and FNYEAQ. This CDR3 is 15 amino acids long. The CDR3 DNA is TGTGCCAGCAGCCCCAACCGGGACAGCCTCTACGAGCAGTACTTC. Protein: CASSPNRDSLYEQYF.

This chain uses TRBV28 with TRBJ2-1, with 10 nucleotides matching TRBD2. With V trimmed by 5 bases and J by 7 bases, 17 bases remained unmatched. Germline values: CDR1 MDHEN, CDR2 SYDVKM. This CDR3 region has 18 residues. Here the CDR3 DNA reads TGTGCCAGCAGTGGGGCTAGCGGGAGTTTTGGGGGATGGAATGAGCAGTTCTTC. This sequence encodes CASSGASGSFGGWNEQFF.

This rearrangement joins TRBV7-3 to TRBJ2-5, with TRBD2 as a possible D gene (6 bases). The CDR3 runs to 14 residues. Germline assignment: CDR1 SGHTA and CDR2 FQGTGA. V shed 3 bases and J shed 3 bases, with 11 bases lying between them. The CDR3 DNA is TGTGCCAGCAGCTTCTTGGGCGGGAAAGAGACCCAGTACTTC. Its translation is CASSFLGGKETQYF. Filled out from reference TRBV7-3 and TRBJ2-5, the complete variable domain reads GAGVSQTPSNKVTEKGKYVELRCDPISGHTALYWYRQSLGQGPEFLIYFQGTGAADDSGLPNDRFFAVRPEGSVSTLKIQRTERGDSAVYLCASSFLGGKETQYFGPGTRLLVL.

The chain combines TRBV27 with TRBJ2-1, with TRBD2 matching over 7 bases. Trimming at V came to 5 bases and at J to 9 bases, leaving 7 bases not matched to a gene. Germline assignment: CDR1 MNHEY and CDR2 SMNVEV (reference sequence). CDR3 length: 13 amino acids. CDR3 sequence (DNA): TGTGCCAGCAGTCGCGGACTAGGTCCTGAGCAGTTCTTC. The encoded protein is CASSRGLGPEQFF.

The genes are TRBV24-1 and TRBJ2-7, with TRBD2 matching over 7 bases. Germline V CDR1 and CDR2: KGHDR, SFDVKD. The CDR3 runs to 20 residues. Trimming at V came to 1 base and at J to 1 base, leaving 18 bases not matched to a gene. CDR3: CATSDFSRTSENWESYEQYF. CDR3 coding DNA: TGTGCCACCAGTGATTTTTCCCGCACTAGCGAGAACTGGGAATCCTACGAGCAGTACTTC.

The V gene is TRBV10-3, the J gene TRBJ2-1; possible D gene TRBD2, 6 bases. From germline, CDR1 is ENHRY and CDR2 SYGVKD. This CDR3 has 16 residues. The V and J ends lost 2 bases and 7 bases respectively, with 18 bases between them. The CDR3 sequence: CAISEGAGGVSNEQFF. The CDR3 nucleotides read TGTGCCATCAGTGAGGGAGCGGGTGGAGTTTCGAATGAGCAGTTCTTC.

The V call is TRBV4-1, the J call TRBJ1-2, with TRBD1 identical over 11 bases. Germline V gene sequence: CDR1 MGHRA, CDR2 YSYEKL. This CDR3 is built from 18 residues. V lost 0 bases, J lost 3 bases, and 9 bases stayed unmatched. CDR3 bases: TGCGCCAGCAGCCAAGATTCGGGACAGGGGGTCCCCCACTATGGCTACACCTTC. The encoded protein is CASSQDSGQGVPHYGYTF.

The chain employs TRBV3-1 (or the pseudogene TRBV3-2) and TRBJ2-3; D may be TRBD1 (6 bases). Germline-derived CDR1 and CDR2 are LGHDT and YNNKEL (reference sequence). The CDR3 contains 16 residues. V was pared by 3 bases and J by 6 bases, with 19 bases between. The CDR3 DNA sequence: TGTGCCAGCAGCCAGGCAGTCACGACAGGTCTGGATACGCAGTATTTT. This sequence encodes CASSQAVTTGLDTQYF.